The entry below gives a single TCR beta chain sequence along with its context. Its cognate antigen is unknown. The data are from a study of post-analysis software for immune sequencing data. Whole-study context: Courses of disease covered relapsing-remitting, secondary progressive and progressive-relapsing multiple sclerosis. Study results and limitations: Controls had significantly higher normalized Chao1 diversity than multiple sclerosis patients. In patients, five or six TRBV segments were more frequent than in controls, with TRBV5-6, TRBV5-1 and TRBV20-1 among them.

The library was made from cDNA and included unique molecular identifiers. There were roughly 0.95 to 10 million T cells, and roughly 0.5 million cDNA molecules came from them. TCRdb passed the PCR reads through MiXCR, listing each CDR3 protein once. The sample lists some 690,000 distinct CDR3 sequences, approximately 59% occurring once. The CDR3 contains 14 residues. Trimming pared 7 bases from V and 1 base from J, leaving 11 bases between. CDR1 is SQVTM and CDR2 is ANQGSEA in the germline V gene. V usage is TRBV29-1 and J usage is TRBJ2-6; unclear D gene. The receptor was derived from a girl aged 2 to 10 with multiple sclerosis. The sample comprised blood. The chain's CDR3 is CSAPDGSGANVLTF. The CDR3, as DNA: TGCAGCGCCCCGGACGGGTCTGGGGCCAACGTCCTGACTTTC.